This section outlines one TCR beta chain sequence together with its context. This sample is part of a study of blood T cell repertoires in COVID-19. Study background: Collection of acute and convalescent COVID-19 samples took place in the United States, Italy and Spain. Nucleic acid was either cDNA or gDNA, and it came from T cells, B-cell-depleted T cells, or PBMCs.

Seattle patients were enrolled while actively infected and followed longitudinally. In the original processing: From reference gene primer amplification, estimates of nucleated cell counts were derived. Using immunoSEQ multiplex PCR, the repertoire was profiled, and TCRdb retains in-frame clones only, with some absent. That table gives V, J and clone size, and the DNA gave D and trimming. The table includes tens of thousands of clones, 80% to 90% detected once. Germline V lookup: CDR1 KGHDR, CDR2 SFDVKD. This CDR3 comprises 16 residues. Trimming cost V 5 bases and J 5 bases; bases outside gene matches: 8.

The chain links TRBV24-1 to TRBJ2-5, with TRBD1 matching 12 bases. Sequencing was performed on peripheral blood. The source of this sequence is a woman aged 60-70 years with COVID-19, enrolled during active disease. CDR3 nucleotide sequence: TGTGCCACCAGTGGGGCCGGGACAGGGGGCCAGGAGACCCAGTACTTC. Amino acids: CATSGAGTGGQETQYF.